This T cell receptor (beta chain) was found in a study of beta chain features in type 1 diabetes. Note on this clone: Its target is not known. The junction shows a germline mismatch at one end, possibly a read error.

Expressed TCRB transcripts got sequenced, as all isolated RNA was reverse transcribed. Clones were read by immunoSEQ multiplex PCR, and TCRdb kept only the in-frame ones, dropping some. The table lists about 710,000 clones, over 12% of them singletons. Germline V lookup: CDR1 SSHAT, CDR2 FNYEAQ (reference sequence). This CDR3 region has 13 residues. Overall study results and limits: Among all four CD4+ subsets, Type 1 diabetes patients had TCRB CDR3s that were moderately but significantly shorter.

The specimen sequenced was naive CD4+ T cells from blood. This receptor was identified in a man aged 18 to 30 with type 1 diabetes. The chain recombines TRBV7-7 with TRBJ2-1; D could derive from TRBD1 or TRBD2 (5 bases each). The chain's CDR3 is CASSSGTHNEQFF. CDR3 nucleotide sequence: TGTGCTAGCAGTTCTGGGACCCACAATGAGCAGTTCTTC.